The TCR beta chain under discussion was sequenced for a study of T cell responses to AZD1222 COVID-19 vaccine. Broader study findings: The number of AZD1222 recipients seropositive at baseline was only 5 to 7. Reportedly, close to half of spike-specific TCRs are directed against unmutated variant regions.

Assay used: immunoSEQ multiplex PCR; TCRdb lists only in-frame clones, some missing. The profile shows fewer than 100,000 clones, around nine tenths of them singletons. As to this clone: No antigen is known for it.

V was pared by 2 bases and J by 2 bases, with 17 bases between. The V gene's germline CDR1 is SGHKS and CDR2 YYEKEE (reference sequence). The CDR3 consists of 17 residues. The source is an adult who received the AZD1222 COVID-19 vaccine. The sample was peripheral blood, taken 28 days after the second AZD1222 dose. The V gene is TRBV5-5, the J gene TRBJ1-3; D is perhaps TRBD1 (6 bases). CDR3 sequence reads: CASSLKGGSHTGNTIYF. The CDR3 DNA follows: TGTGCCAGCAGCTTAAAAGGGGGATCGCATACTGGAAACACCATATATTTT.